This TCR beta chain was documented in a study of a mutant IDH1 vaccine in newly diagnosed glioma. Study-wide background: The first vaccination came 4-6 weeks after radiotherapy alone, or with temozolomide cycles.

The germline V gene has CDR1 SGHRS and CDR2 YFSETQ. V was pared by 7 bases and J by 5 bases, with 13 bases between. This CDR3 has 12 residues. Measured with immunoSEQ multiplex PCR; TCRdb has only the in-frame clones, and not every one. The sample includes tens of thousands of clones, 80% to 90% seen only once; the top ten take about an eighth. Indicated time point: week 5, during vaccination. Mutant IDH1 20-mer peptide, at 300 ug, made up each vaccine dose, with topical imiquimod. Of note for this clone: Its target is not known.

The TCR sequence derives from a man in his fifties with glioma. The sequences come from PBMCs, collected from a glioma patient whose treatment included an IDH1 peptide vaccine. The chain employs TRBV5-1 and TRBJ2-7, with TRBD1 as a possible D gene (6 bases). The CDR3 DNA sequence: TGCGCCAGCGGTGGACAGACAAACGAGCAGTACTTC. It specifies CASGGQTNEQYF.